Shown below are 16 T cell receptor beta chains from a single sample sequenced in a study of T-cell reconstitution after alpha-beta-depleted transplantation in children. A library of TCRbeta sequences, prepared with unique molecular identifiers, was generated. Via MiXCR, TCRdb re-called the PCR reads, giving one row per CDR3 protein. The table lists around 600,000 distinct CDR3 sequences, 10% of them singletons. The sample here was PBMCs from the stem cell graft donor, taken from the stem cell graft. Source of these receptors: a human donor who donated a stem cell graft to a child with acute myeloid leukemia.

The gene calls are TRBV10-3 and TRBJ2-7; D possibly corresponds to TRBD2 (6 bases). In germline, CDR1 is ENHRY, CDR2 SYGVKD. There are 13 residues in the CDR3. V shed 4 bases and J shed 9 bases, with 16 bases lying between them. The CDR3 region has the DNA TGTGCCATCAGTGGGGGGGACCCCCCTGGGCAGTACTTC. It codes for CAISGGDPPGQYF.

In its sample, this clonotype was seen many times. The rearrangement links TRBV6-5 to TRBJ2-7; TRBD1 is a possible D gene (6 bases). CDR1 and CDR2 from the germline V gene are MNHEY and SVGAGI. There are 13 residues in the CDR3. V lost 6 bases, J lost 2 bases, and 11 bases lay in between. The CDR3: CASSFGQPYEQYF. As DNA, the CDR3 is TGTGCCAGCAGCTTCGGACAGCCCTACGAGCAGTACTTC.

The chain links TRBV6-5 to TRBJ2-1; 15 positions agree with TRBD2. The CDR3 has 17 residues. After removal of 4 bases from V and 2 bases from J, the junction contained 3 bases not matched to a gene. Germline loops: CDR1 MNHEY, CDR2 SVGAGI. This CDR3 reads CASSWGLAGGTYNEQFF. The CDR3 coding sequence is TGTGCCAGCAGTTGGGGACTAGCGGGAGGTACCTACAATGAGCAGTTCTTC.

This chain connects TRBV24-1 to TRBJ1-2, with a tentative D call TRBD1 (6 bases). This CDR3 is 14 amino acids long. Germline V gene data show CDR1 as KGHDR and CDR2 as SFDVKD. V was shortened by 2 bases and J by 1 base, with 7 bases between the two germline ends. The CDR3, as DNA: TGTGCCACCAGTGATTCCAGGGGTAACTATGGCTACACCTTC. Translation: CATSDSRGNYGYTF.

This clonotype was seen many times. The chain employs TRBV5-1 and TRBJ1-2, with 7 bases that match TRBD1. Per the germline V gene, CDR1 is SGHRS and CDR2 is YFSETQ. The trim removed 4 bases at V and 6 bases at J, leaving 9 bases unmatched. The CDR3 has 14 residues. CDR3 nucleotides: TGCGCCAGCAGCCCCGGGACAGCTTTCGATGGCTACACCTTC. It yields the protein CASSPGTAFDGYTF.

This clonotype was seen ten or more times. The chain joins TRBV5-1 to TRBJ1-1; D is unclear. Germline CDR1 and CDR2: SGHRS and YFSETQ. V was shortened by 1 base and J by 1 base, with 11 bases between the two germline ends. The CDR3 covers 15 residues. The CDR3 coding sequence is TGCGCCAGCAGCTTGTACCCGGGCTCGAACACTGAAGCTTTCTTT. It yields the protein CASSLYPGSNTEAFF. The variable domain in full, completed from reference TRBV5-1 and TRBJ1-1, reads KAGVTQTPRYLIKTRGQQVTLSCSPISGHRSVSWYQQTPGQGLQFLFEYFSETQRNKGNFPGRFSGRQFSNSRSEMNVSTLELGDSALYLCASSLYPGSNTEAFFGQGTRLTVV.

The CDR3 region has the DNA TGTGCCACCAGTGGTTGGAACCCAGAGACCCAGTACTTC. Translated: CATSGWNPETQYF. This sequence joins TRBV24-1 and TRBJ2-5; D uncertain. This CDR3 region has 13 residues. The V end was cut by 5 bases, the J end by 4 bases, with 10 bases between. Looked up from germline, CDR1 is KGHDR and CDR2 is SFDVKD.

This clonotype was seen a handful of times. The gene calls are TRBV29-1 and TRBJ2-7; D tentatively reads TRBD1 or TRBD2 (5 bases each). V was trimmed by 6 bases and J by 0 bases, leaving 9 bases between them. The CDR3 is 12 residues long. CDR1 is SQVTM, CDR2 ANQGSEA, per germline. CDR3 DNA sequence: TGCAGCGTAGGGACCTTCTCCTACGAGCAGTACTTC. Protein: CSVGTFSYEQYF.

The rearrangement uses TRBV5-1 and TRBJ1-3, with D uncertain. Germline loops: CDR1 SGHRS, CDR2 YFSETQ. The length of the CDR3 is 13 residues. Between the trimmed V and J ends, which lost 6 bases and 0 bases, there was a span of 7 bases. Here the CDR3 reads CASMGSSGNTIYF. The CDR3 bases are TGCGCCAGCATGGGAAGCTCTGGAAACACCATATATTTT.

This clonotype was observed a few times. The gene calls are TRBV3-1 and TRBJ1-6; D possibly corresponds to TRBD1 (6 bases). The V gene's germline CDR1 is LGHDT and CDR2 YNNKEL (reference sequence). This CDR3 spans 13 amino acids. V lost 4 bases and J lost 14, with 15 bases in between. The CDR3 sequence is CASSRRGQLSLHF. Here the CDR3 DNA reads TGTGCCAGCAGCCGACGAGGACAGTTGTCCCTCCACTTT.

This clonotype was seen at least ten times. CDR3 DNA sequence: TGCAGTGCTAGCCTAATCAGGGGGCTGAGCACTGAAGCTTTCTTT. It codes for CSASLIRGLSTEAFF. The V gene is TRBV20-1, the J gene TRBJ1-1; 8 bases agree with TRBD1. The trim removed 3 bases at V and 4 bases at J, leaving 10 bases unmatched. The CDR3 covers 15 residues. Germline V gene sequence: CDR1 DFQATT, CDR2 SNEGSKA (reference sequence).

The chain combines TRBV9 with TRBJ2-1; 7 positions agree with TRBD2. Germline V lookup: CDR1 SGDLS, CDR2 YYNGEE. The V gene end was trimmed by 3 bases and the J gene end by 3 bases; junction bases not matched to a gene: 15. The CDR3 has 18 residues. This CDR3 is CASSETTSFTRSYNEQFF. In DNA form, the CDR3 reads TGTGCCAGCAGCGAGACGACTAGCTTTACACGGAGCTACAATGAGCAGTTCTTC.

The rearrangement links TRBV29-1 to TRBJ1-1, with D possibly TRBD1 on 5 matching bases. With 6 bases removed from V and 0 bases from J, the gap between germline ends came to 11 bases. The CDR3 runs to 13 residues. Germline assignment: CDR1 SQVTM and CDR2 ANQGSEA. The CDR3 sequence: CSVRGGMNTEAFF. CDR3 DNA sequence: TGCAGCGTAAGGGGTGGAATGAACACTGAAGCTTTCTTT.

The rearrangement uses TRBV18 and TRBJ2-2; no clear D gene. V shed 2 bases and J shed 5 bases, with 9 bases lying between them. Germline V gene sequence: CDR1 KGHSH, CDR2 LQKENI. CDR3 length: 14 residues. As DNA, the CDR3 is TGTGCCAGCTCACCAGTCCAGACGACCGGGGAGCTGTTTTTT. It yields the protein CASSPVQTTGELFF. Complete variable domain (other parts from reference TRBV18 and TRBJ2-2): NAGVMQNPRHLVRRRGQEARLRCSPMKGHSHVYWYRQLPEEGLKFMVYLQKENIIDESGMPKERFSAEFPKEGPSILRIQQVVRGDSAAYFCASSPVQTTGELFFGEGSRLTVL.

This chain links TRBV12-3 or TRBV12-4 with TRBJ2-2; a possible D gene is TRBD2 (5 bases). Trimming took off 7 bases at V and 1 base at J, with 13 bases between the two ends. CDR3 length equals 15 residues. CDR3 loop: CASNKRLLNTGELFF. The CDR3 DNA reads TGTGCCAGCAACAAGCGGTTACTGAACACCGGGGAGCTGTTTTTT.

This chain uses TRBV20-1 with TRBJ1-1; no firm D call. Between the trimmed V and J ends, which lost 0 bases and 0 bases, there was a span of 14 bases. Germline CDR1 and CDR2: DFQATT and SNEGSKA (reference sequence). This CDR3 is built from 16 residues. Written as DNA, the CDR3 is TGCAGTGCTAGAGATCTCGGGAGCAGGCTGAACACTGAAGCTTTCTTT. Protein sequence: CSARDLGSRLNTEAFF.